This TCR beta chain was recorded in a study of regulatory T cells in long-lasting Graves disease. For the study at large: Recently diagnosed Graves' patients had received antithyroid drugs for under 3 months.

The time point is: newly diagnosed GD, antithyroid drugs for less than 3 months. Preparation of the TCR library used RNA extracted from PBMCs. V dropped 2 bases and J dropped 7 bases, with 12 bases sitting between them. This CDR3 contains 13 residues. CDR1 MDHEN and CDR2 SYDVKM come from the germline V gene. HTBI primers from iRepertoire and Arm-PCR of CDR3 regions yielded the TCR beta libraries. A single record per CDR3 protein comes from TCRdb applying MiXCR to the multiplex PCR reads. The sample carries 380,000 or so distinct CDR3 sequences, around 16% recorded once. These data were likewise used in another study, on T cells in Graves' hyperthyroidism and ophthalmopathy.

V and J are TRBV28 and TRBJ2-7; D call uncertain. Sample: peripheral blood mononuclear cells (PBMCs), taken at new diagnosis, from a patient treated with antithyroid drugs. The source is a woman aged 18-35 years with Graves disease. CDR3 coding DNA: TGTGCCAGCAGTTTAAGTTTGTGGTGGGAGCAGTACTTC. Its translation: CASSLSLWWEQYF.